This T cell receptor (beta chain) emerged from a study of T cell repertoires in cytomegalovirus infection. Across the whole study: An indication of both CMV infection and matching HLA type came from public TCR beta signatures. Study results and limitations: Cumulated frequencies of public TCR beta families served to identify carriers of CMV plus the relevant HLA.

V dropped 8 bases and J dropped 2; count of bases not matched to a gene: 5. Looked up from germline, CDR1 is SGHVS and CDR2 is FNYEAQ. The CDR3 has 13 amino acids. This clonotype has at least ten counts. Its antigen remains unidentified. A single record per CDR3 protein comes from TCRdb applying MiXCR to the reads. The profile covers roughly 320,000 distinct CDR3 sequences, with 8% to 9.5% appearing a single time and 3.5% to 4.5% taken by the ten largest. Sequencing was performed on PBMCs. The chain uses TRBV7-6 and TRBJ2-7, with TRBD1 matching 8 bases. The receptor was derived from a human donor in good health (CMV status not recorded). Some clones in this sample may be carry-over from other donors' samples. The CDR3 here is CASATGQAYEQYF. CDR3 sequence (DNA): TGTGCCAGCGCCACGGGACAGGCCTACGAGCAGTACTTC.